This T cell receptor beta chain was sequenced in a study of graft-versus-host responses after intestinal transplantation. Study details: Recipients across the board were started on anti-thymocyte globulin induction, then kept on tacrolimus and steroids for approximately three years. Findings of the study overall: Analysis identified GvH clones in recipient marrow, with some appearing first in ileum or blood.

The junction had 8 bases not matched to a gene; V was cut back by 5 bases and J by 4 bases. This CDR3 is built from 15 residues. CDR1 and CDR2 from the germline V gene are MNHNS and SASEGT. As to this clone: Its target is unknown.

Assay: immunoSEQ multiplex PCR; the TCRdb copy retains only in-frame clones and omits some. The sample holds some 85,000 clones, about nine tenths seen once. Sample: unstimulated CD8+ T cells sorted from spleen or lymph node cells, taken before transplant. The TCR comes from a human donor who was the organ donor for an intestinal transplant. The chain employs TRBV6-1 and TRBJ1-5; 7 bases agree with TRBD1. CDR3 nucleotides: TGTGCCAGCAGTCTGACAGGGAGGAGGAATCAGCCCCAGCATTTT. Translating it yields CASSLTGRRNQPQHF.